The 20 T cell receptor beta chains reported below all come from one sample, sequenced in a study of shared clonotypes between healthy human individuals (TCRdb year 2020). Receptors were amplified or captured by the immunoSEQ multiplex PCR assay. As stored in TCRdb, this immuneACCESS dataset retains in-frame rearrangements with V and J assigned. A fraction of the clones does not appear; measured against another copy, unresolved V genes explain less than half of the discrepancy, and the remainder lacks a known reason. The sample yields roughly 1.5 million clones; approximately 98% were counted once. The ten largest clonotypes hold about 0.45% of the sample. Sequenced: naive CD4+ T cells sorted from blood. The cell subset or site label corresponds to: CD45RA+ positively selected. The receptors originated from a young man in good health.

This chain links TRBV28 with TRBJ2-5; 7 bases match TRBD2. The CDR3 contains 11 residues. With 6 bases clipped from V and 11 bases from J, the junction kept 6 bases outside the gene matches. Germline V CDR1 and CDR2: MDHEN, SYDVKM. The CDR3 coding sequence is TGTGCCAGCAGGGCCCAGCGGGATCAGTACTTC. This gives the protein CASRAQRDQYF.

Points on this clone: This sample also contains other DNA sequences that code for the same CDR3. The rearrangement links TRBV5-1 to TRBJ2-7, with D tentatively TRBD1 (5 bases). Trimming removed 2 bases at V and 2 bases at J, with 8 bases between. The CDR3 loop spans 13 amino acids. Germline V gene sequence: CDR1 SGHRS, CDR2 YFSETQ. CDR3 in amino acids: CASSFGQTYEQYF. In nucleotides, the CDR3 is TGCGCCAGCAGCTTTGGACAAACCTACGAGCAGTACTTC.

In DNA form, the CDR3 reads TGCAGCGTTGACAGACTGAACACTGAAGCTTTCTTT. Amino acids: CSVDRLNTEAFF. The chain employs TRBV29-1 and TRBJ1-1; no clear D. The CDR3 loop spans 12 amino acids. Trimming removed 3 bases from V and 0 bases from J, with 5 bases in between. From germline, CDR1 is SQVTM and CDR2 ANQGSEA.

The chain links TRBV29-1 to TRBJ1-1; a possible D gene is TRBD1 (6 bases). V dropped 8 bases and J dropped 5 bases, with 18 bases sitting between them. The CDR3 loop spans 13 amino acids. CDR1 is SQVTM and CDR2 is ANQGSEA in the germline V gene. CDR3 in amino acids: CSTLSGGGTEAFF. The DNA for the CDR3 is TGCAGCACCCTCTCCGGGGGCGGGACTGAAGCTTTCTTT.

The chain employs TRBV25-1 and TRBJ2-1; TRBD1 matches 7 bases. The CDR3 has 15 residues. Germline V gives CDR1 MGHDK, CDR2 SYGVNS. The junction had 8 bases not matched to a gene; V was cut back by 5 bases and J by 4 bases. The CDR3 loop is CASSLGQIRYNEQFF. CDR3 bases: TGTGCCAGCAGTCTGGGACAGATCCGTTACAATGAGCAGTTCTTC. Together with reference TRBV25-1 and TRBJ2-1, the CDR3 gives the full variable domain: EADIYQTPRYLVIGTGKKITLECSQTMGHDKMYWYQQDPGMELHLIHYSYGVNSTEKGDLSSESTVSRIRTEHFPLTLESARPSHTSQYLCASSLGQIRYNEQFFGPGTRLTVL.

This chain links TRBV29-1 with TRBJ2-7, with 7 bases lining up with TRBD2. This CDR3 has 14 amino acids. The germline CDR1 and CDR2 sequences are SQVTM and ANQGSEA. V dropped 4 bases and J dropped 4; count of bases not matched to a gene: 10. The CDR3 nucleotides are TGCAGCGTTGTTTTTCCGGGAGGCTCGTACGAGCAGTACTTC. It is translated as CSVVFPGGSYEQYF.

Worth noting for this clone: An end of the junction differs from the germline gene, which may be a read error. This chain uses TRBV28 with TRBJ2-7, with 7 bases matching TRBD2. The CDR3 contains 11 residues. Germline loops: CDR1 MDHEN, CDR2 SYDVKM. CDR3 bases: TGTGCCAGCAGTTCCGGACTAGTGGGGAACTTC. As protein: CASSSGLVGNF.

Comment on this clone: This sample includes further DNA sequences coding for the same CDR3. The gene calls are TRBV5-1 and TRBJ2-5; D gene unclear. The CDR3 is made up of 14 amino acids. The V end lost 1 base, the J end lost 0 bases, and 7 bases lay between the germline ends. Germline V gives CDR1 SGHRS, CDR2 YFSETQ. The CDR3, as DNA: TGCGCCAGCAGCTTGTTGACGGACCAAGAGACCCAGTACTTC. Translating gives CASSLLTDQETQYF. The full variable domain, completed using reference TRBV5-1 and TRBJ2-5, is KAGVTQTPRYLIKTRGQQVTLSCSPISGHRSVSWYQQTPGQGLQFLFEYFSETQRNKGNFPGRFSGRQFSNSRSEMNVSTLELGDSALYLCASSLLTDQETQYFGPGTRLLVL.

This clone was seen only once. This specimen includes other DNA sequences encoding the same CDR3. The chain has TRBV10-1 and TRBJ2-3, with D perhaps TRBD2 (5 bases). V lost 4 bases, J lost 3 bases, and 5 bases lay in between. CDR3 length: 12 amino acids. The germline gives CDR1 WNHNN, CDR2 SYGVQD (reference sequence). The CDR3 sequence: CASSGGTDTQYF. CDR3 DNA: TGCGCCAGCAGTGGAGGGACAGATACGCAGTATTTT.

The chain is built from TRBV15 and TRBJ2-5; unclear D gene. This CDR3 contains 14 residues. Deletions cut 5 bases from V and 0 bases from J, with 10 bases between. Per the germline V gene, CDR1 is LNHNV and CDR2 is YYDKDF (reference sequence). The CDR3 DNA is TGTGCCACCAGCCCCGGACGGAACCAAGAGACCCAGTACTTC. This translates into CATSPGRNQETQYF.

Comments on this clone: The same CDR3 can be traced to other DNA sequences in this sample. The chain joins TRBV5-1 to TRBJ2-5; D call uncertain. Deletions cut 2 bases from V and 2 bases from J, with 4 bases between. Germline CDR1 SGHRS, CDR2 YFSETQ. This CDR3 has 12 residues. CDR3 amino acids: CASSFRQETQYF. The CDR3 bases are TGCGCCAGCAGCTTCAGACAAGAGACCCAGTACTTC.

The chain links TRBV28 to TRBJ2-3; the D gene could be TRBD1 or TRBD2 (5 bases each). The CDR3 spans 12 residues. Trimming stripped 5 bases from V and 8 bases from J, with 11 bases between. Germline-derived CDR1 and CDR2 are MDHEN and SYDVKM. This CDR3 is CASSPGTSTQYF. The CDR3 bases are TGTGCCAGCAGTCCAGGGACGTCTACGCAGTATTTT.

The chain is built from TRBV7-6 and TRBJ2-7, with TRBD1 identical over 8 bases. Trimming removed 4 bases from V and 1 base from J; junction bases left unmatched: 6. CDR3 length: 15 amino acids. Germline assignment: CDR1 SGHVS and CDR2 FNYEAQ. In DNA, the CDR3 is TGTGCCAGCAGCTCATCTGGACAGGGTTCCTACGAGCAGTACTTC. Protein product: CASSSSGQGSYEQYF. The full variable domain, in which reference TRBV7-6 and TRBJ2-7 provide the parts outside the CDR3, is GAGVSQSPRYKVTKRGQDVALRCDPISGHVSLYWYRQALGQGPEFLTYFNYEAQQDKSGLPNDRFSAERPEGSISTLTIQRTEQRDSAMYRCASSSSGQGSYEQYFGPGTRLTVT.

The genes are TRBV11-2 and TRBJ2-7; TRBD1 aligns across 9 bases. V was clipped by 1 base and J by 2 bases; unmatched bases: 3. CDR3 length: 15 amino acids. CDR1 and CDR2 from the germline V gene are SGHAT and FQNNGV. The CDR3 spells CASSLGRDRAYEQYF. CDR3 in DNA: TGTGCCAGCAGCTTAGGCCGGGACAGGGCCTACGAGCAGTACTTC.

The J gene is TRBJ2-1, the V gene TRBV27; unclear D gene. The length of the CDR3 is 14 residues. Germline assignment: CDR1 MNHEY and CDR2 SMNVEV (reference sequence). Trimming stripped 9 bases from V and 0 bases from J, with 12 bases between. Here the CDR3 DNA reads TGTGCCAGTCAAAGGGTAGGCTCCTACAATGAGCAGTTCTTC. It specifies CASQRVGSYNEQFF.

This sequence joins TRBV27 and TRBJ2-7; weak D call: TRBD1 (5 bases). Looked up from germline, CDR1 is MNHEY and CDR2 is SMNVEV (reference sequence). CDR3 length: 14 amino acids. V was trimmed by 6 bases and J by 6 bases, leaving 18 bases between them. CDR3 region: CASSRTTGAVEQYF. The CDR3, as DNA: TGTGCCAGCAGCAGGACAACTGGGGCGGTCGAGCAGTACTTC.

V and J are TRBV5-4 and TRBJ1-1; D is unclear. V was shortened by 4 bases and J by 5 bases, with 12 bases between the two germline ends. The germline gives CDR1 SGHNT, CDR2 YYREEE (reference sequence). This CDR3 is 13 amino acids long. CDR3 residues: CASSHKGMTEAFF. As DNA, the CDR3 is TGTGCCAGCAGCCACAAAGGGATGACTGAAGCTTTCTTT. Drawing the rest from reference TRBV5-4 and TRBJ1-1, the complete variable domain is ETGVTQSPTHLIKTRGQQVTLRCSSQSGHNTVSWYQQALGQGPQFIFQYYREEENGRGNFPPRFSGLQFPNYSSELNVNALELDDSALYLCASSHKGMTEAFFGQGTRLTVV.

This clone was counted a single time. The CDR3 DNA follows: TGTGCCAGCAGCGTAGATCGGCCAGCCCCTGGAAACACCATATATTTT. Its translation is CASSVDRPAPGNTIYF. This chain joins TRBV9 and TRBJ1-3; unclear D gene. The V end lost 0 bases, the J end lost 2 bases, and 12 bases lay between the germline ends. The germline gives CDR1 SGDLS, CDR2 YYNGEE. The CDR3 is 16 residues long.

The V call is TRBV2, the J call TRBJ2-7; D remains unclear. Between the trimmed V and J ends, which lost 4 bases and 2 bases, there was a span of 9 bases. CDR3 length equals 13 residues. Germline V CDR1 and CDR2: SNHLY, FYNNEI. The CDR3 DNA follows: TGTGCCAGCAGTGTCACCTATACCTACGAGCAGTACTTC. Protein sequence: CASSVTYTYEQYF.

The chain recombines TRBV5-1 with TRBJ2-5, with 7 bases fitting TRBD2. Germline trimming cut 3 bases from V and 5 bases from J; bases unmatched to any gene: 10. The CDR3 totals 15 residues. From germline, CDR1 is SGHRS and CDR2 YFSETQ. The CDR3 DNA reads as TGCGCCAGCAGCTCACTCACTAGCGTCCGGGAGACCCAGTACTTC. This codes for CASSSLTSVRETQYF.